The 23 T cell receptor beta chains in this list originate from one sample, sequenced in a study of blood T cell repertoires in COVID-19. Libraries were prepared by immunoSEQ multiplex PCR; TCRdb keeps only in-frame clonotypes and omits some of them. In the table there are fewer than 250,000 clones, about four fifths of which are singletons. Sequencing was performed on peripheral blood. These receptors were collected from a man aged 50 to 60 with acute or convalescent COVID-19.

The chain combines TRBV19 with TRBJ1-5; TRBD1 might be the D (5 bases). Germline V gene data show CDR1 as LNHDA and CDR2 as SQIVND (reference sequence). CDR3 size: 17 residues. V shed 0 bases and J shed 3 bases, with 15 bases lying between them. CDR3 sequence: CASSIDQGRRYNQPQHF. For the CDR3, the DNA is TGTGCCAGTAGTATAGATCAGGGCAGGCGGTACAATCAGCCCCAGCATTTT. Supplemented by reference TRBV19 and TRBJ1-5, the full variable domain reads DGGITQSPKYLFRKEGQNVTLSCEQNLNHDAMYWYRQDPGQGLRLIYYSQIVNDFQKGDIAEGYSVSREKKESFPLTVTSAQKNPTAFYLCASSIDQGRRYNQPQHFGDGTRLSIL.

The chain links TRBV6-1 to TRBJ1-5, with 7 nucleotides matching TRBD1. The ends lost 4 bases at V and 1 base at J; junction bases unmatched: 7. The CDR3 contains 16 residues. The V gene's germline CDR1 is MNHNS and CDR2 SASEGT. DNA of the CDR3: TGTGCCAGCAGTGGACGGGACAGCCTGAGCAATCAGCCCCAGCATTTT. Translating it yields CASSGRDSLSNQPQHF.

The gene calls are TRBV28 and TRBJ2-7; D is perhaps TRBD1 (6 bases). CDR3 size: 14 residues. Trimming left V 6 bases short and J 2 bases short, with 14 bases between. Germline CDR1 MDHEN, CDR2 SYDVKM. The CDR3 protein is CASSPDRFAYEQYF. DNA for the CDR3: TGTGCCAGCAGCCCTGACAGGTTCGCCTACGAGCAGTACTTC.

The genes are TRBV6-5 and TRBJ2-7, with 7 bases lining up with TRBD2. Germline assignment: CDR1 MNHEY and CDR2 SVGAGI. V lost 5 bases, J lost 3 bases, and 4 bases stayed unmatched. The CDR3 consists of 13 residues. Written as DNA, the CDR3 is TGTGCCAGCAGTCCGGGGGGTCACTACGAGCAGTACTTC. It specifies CASSPGGHYEQYF.

This chain uses TRBV11-2 with TRBJ1-6; D gene unclear. V was trimmed by 1 base and J by 7 bases, leaving 8 bases between them. From germline, CDR1 is SGHAT and CDR2 FQNNGV. The length of the CDR3 is 14 residues. This chain's CDR3 is CASSLGGNNSPLHF. The CDR3 region has the DNA TGTGCCAGCAGCTTAGGAGGGAACAATTCACCCCTCCACTTT.

The chain couples TRBV2 to TRBJ2-7; 7 bases map to TRBD1. V shed 7 bases, J shed 3 bases, and the junction held 15 bases outside the gene matches. CDR1 and CDR2 (germline): SNHLY, FYNNEI. The CDR3 is made up of 16 amino acids. The CDR3 DNA is TGTGCCAGCAAACGGAAAATCCGGGACAGCAACTACGAGCAGTACTTC. It encodes CASKRKIRDSNYEQYF.

A word on this clone: Other DNA sequences in this specimen translate into the identical CDR3. V usage is TRBV5-1 and J usage is TRBJ2-5; D not resolved. This CDR3 is built from 12 residues. Germline values: CDR1 SGHRS, CDR2 YFSETQ. Deletions cut 0 bases from V and 5 bases from J, with 5 bases between. This chain's CDR3 is CASSLAGETQYF. CDR3 bases: TGCGCCAGCAGCTTGGCCGGGGAGACCCAGTACTTC.

This chain connects TRBV7-9 to TRBJ1-2; no clear D gene. Trimming left V 2 bases short and J 7 bases short, with 14 bases between. This CDR3 is 14 amino acids long. Germline CDR1 and CDR2: SEHNR and FQNEAQ (reference sequence). The CDR3 nucleotides read TGTGCCAGCAGCTTAATCAGACTAACTAGTGGCTACACCTTC. Translation gives CASSLIRLTSGYTF.

This chain uses TRBV6-5 with TRBJ2-6; D is perhaps TRBD2 (5 bases). The V end lost 7 bases, the J end lost 2 bases, and 6 bases lay between the germline ends. CDR3 length equals 13 residues. Germline V gene sequence: CDR1 MNHEY, CDR2 SVGAGI. In DNA, the CDR3 is TGTGCCAGCAAGGAGGCTGGGGCCAACGTCCTGACTTTC. It encodes CASKEAGANVLTF.

The chain joins TRBV7-3 to TRBJ2-3; 9 positions agree with TRBD2. Germline trimming cut 2 bases from V and 5 bases from J; bases unmatched to any gene: 5. The germline V gene has CDR1 SGHTA and CDR2 FQGTGA. The CDR3 contains 15 residues. The CDR3 region is CASSLVSGGVDTQYF. For the CDR3, the DNA is TGTGCCAGCAGCTTAGTTAGCGGGGGCGTAGATACGCAGTATTTT.

The genes are TRBV6-5 and TRBJ2-5; 10 nucleotides line up with TRBD1. The germline gives CDR1 MNHEY, CDR2 SVGAGI. V was pared by 6 bases and J by 2 bases, with 6 bases of the junction left unmatched. The CDR3 sequence is 15 residues long. In nucleotides, the CDR3 is TGTGCCAGCAGGGGAGGACAGGGGGGACAAGAGACCCAGTACTTC. Its translation: CASRGGQGGQETQYF.

This chain links TRBV11-3 with TRBJ2-5; 7 bases match TRBD2. Germline V gene sequence: CDR1 SGHNT, CDR2 YENEEA. Losses at the gene ends were 4 bases for V and 3 bases for J; bases not matched to a gene: 5. The CDR3 totals 14 residues. This CDR3 reads CASSSTGTKETQYF. As DNA, the CDR3 is TGTGCCAGCAGCTCAACCGGGACTAAAGAGACCCAGTACTTC.

This chain links TRBV30 with TRBJ1-2; the match to TRBD1 covers 9 bases. The CDR3 contains 14 residues. With V trimmed by 2 bases and J by 2 bases, 3 bases remained unmatched. CDR1 and CDR2 (germline): GTSNPN, SVGIG (reference sequence). The CDR3 nucleotides are TGTGCCTGGAGTTTAGACAGGGGGAACTATGGCTACACCTTC. Translation gives CAWSLDRGNYGYTF.

This chain joins TRBV5-1 and TRBJ1-4; no reliable D call. V was trimmed by 4 bases and J by 8 bases, leaving 15 bases between them. Germline CDR1 reads SGHRS; CDR2 reads YFSETQ. The CDR3 contains 14 residues. CDR3 in amino acids: CASSADMGEEKLFF. In nucleotides, the CDR3 is TGCGCCAGCAGCGCTGACATGGGAGAAGAAAAACTGTTTTTT.

The rearrangement links TRBV28 to TRBJ2-1, with D possibly matching TRBD2 (5 bases). The CDR3 spans 16 residues. Trimming removed 3 bases from V and 1 base from J, with 13 bases in between. Germline CDR1 is MDHEN and CDR2 is SYDVKM. The DNA for the CDR3 is TGTGCCAGCAGTTTGGAGGAGACTAATTCCTACAATGAGCAGTTCTTC. This gives the protein CASSLEETNSYNEQFF.

This clone was counted a single time. The rearrangement links TRBV12-3 or TRBV12-4 to TRBJ1-3, with unresolved D. The V end lost 6 bases, the J end lost 7 bases, and 13 bases lay between the germline ends. The CDR3 extends over 13 amino acids. The CDR3 region has the DNA TGTGCCAGCAGCCTGACACTTTCTAACACCATATATTTT. Translation gives CASSLTLSNTIYF.

V is TRBV27 and J is TRBJ2-7, with TRBD2 as a possible D gene (5 bases). Deletions cut 2 bases from V and 2 bases from J, with 13 bases between. The CDR3 contains 15 residues. Looked up from germline, CDR1 is MNHEY and CDR2 is SMNVEV (reference sequence). The DNA for the CDR3 is TGTGCCAGCAGTTTAGGGCACGGAGGACCCTACGAGCAGTACTTC. It translates to CASSLGHGGPYEQYF.

This rearrangement joins TRBV7-6 to TRBJ2-2; 10 nucleotides line up with TRBD2. The germline CDR1 and CDR2 sequences are SGHVS and FNYEAQ. The J segment lost 4 bases and the V segment lost 4 bases, leaving 6 bases of the junction unmatched. The CDR3 has 16 residues. For the CDR3, the DNA is TGTGCCAGCAGCTCGGGACTAGCGCGCGTCACCGGGGAGCTGTTTTTT. Protein sequence: CASSSGLARVTGELFF.

The chain has TRBV6-5 and TRBJ2-3; TRBD2 agrees at 11 bases. The CDR3 totals 14 residues. Germline CDR1 and CDR2: MNHEY and SVGAGI. The J segment lost 4 bases and the V segment lost 6 bases, leaving 3 bases of the junction unmatched. The CDR3 sequence: CASRTSGGADTQYF. CDR3 coding DNA: TGTGCCAGCAGAACTAGCGGGGGAGCAGATACGCAGTATTTT.

This clone has only one observation. The CDR3 DNA reads TGTGCCAGCAGTCCCCTTGGCAGGGGGCACTATGGCTACACCTTC. It codes for CASSPLGRGHYGYTF. V usage is TRBV27 and J usage is TRBJ1-2; 8 positions match TRBD1. The V gene end was trimmed by 5 bases and the J gene end by 3 bases; junction bases not matched to a gene: 8. The CDR3 has 15 amino acids. Per the germline V gene, CDR1 is MNHEY and CDR2 is SMNVEV (reference sequence).

This chain uses TRBV5-6 with TRBJ2-1; D not resolved. The CDR3 is made up of 15 amino acids. Trimming removed 9 bases from V and 5 bases from J, with 21 bases in between. The germline V gene has CDR1 SGHDT and CDR2 YYEEEE. The DNA of the CDR3 is TGTGCCACCTACTCAAGAGCAAAGATCGACAATGAGCAGTTCTTC. It codes for CATYSRAKIDNEQFF.

This clone has a single count. V usage is TRBV6-1 and J usage is TRBJ2-1; 7 nucleotides agree with TRBD2. CDR1 is MNHNS, CDR2 SASEGT, per germline. This CDR3 is built from 14 residues. V shed 0 bases, J shed 8 bases, and the junction held 4 bases outside the gene matches. CDR3 DNA: TGTGCCAGCAGTGAAGCGGGAGGGCCCCATGAGCAGTTCTTC. This encodes CASSEAGGPHEQFF.

The gene calls are TRBV4-1 and TRBJ2-6; D gene uncertain. The length of the CDR3 is 16 residues. V lost 4 bases, J lost 1 base, and 11 bases lay in between. Germline CDR1 is MGHRA and CDR2 is YSYEKL. The CDR3 here is CASSLGHGSGANVLTF. The DNA of the CDR3 is TGCGCCAGCAGCCTGGGCCATGGGTCTGGGGCCAACGTCCTGACTTTC.